This T cell receptor beta chain was identified during a study of blood T cell repertoires in COVID-19. Authors' processing steps: Estimation of nucleated cell counts relied on the amplification of reference gene primers. Sequencing used immunoSEQ multiplex PCR; TCRdb keeps in-frame clones, though not all of them. Clone size and the V and J calls come from that table; the DNA yielded D and trimming. The top ten clones hold about 1% of a sample with hundreds of thousands of clones, 75% to 90% of them seen once. The germline V gene encodes CDR1 SGHTA and CDR2 FQGNSA. The CDR3 runs 17 residues. V shed 5 bases and J 3 bases; nucleotides not matched to a gene: 15.

V usage is TRBV7-2 and J usage is TRBJ1-1, with 7 bases that match TRBD1. Material for sequencing was PBMCs or T cells enriched from blood (not recorded which). The origin of this receptor is a man younger than 35 who had recovered from COVID-19. The CDR3 coding sequence is TGTGCCAGCAGCCTGGGGCCAATACAGGGGACCTACACTGAAGCTTTCTTT. Translating it yields CASSLGPIQGTYTEAFF.